The clone carrying this T cell receptor beta chain was detected only once. What it binds is not known. The study ran its PCR with 60 Vbeta and 13 Jbeta primers. Generated by immunoSEQ multiplex PCR, the TCRdb table keeps only in-frame clones and is missing some. The sample consists of 150,000 to 200,000 clones, over 80% of them appearing once. This entry comes from a study of cytomegalovirus exposure and HLA in healthy donors. Study as a whole: Most donors, more than 80% of a few hundred genotyped, fell in the Caucasian-associated ancestry cluster.

Study-wide findings and caveats: Accounts indicate the classifier identified cytomegalovirus status with strong specificity and sensitivity. The authors assumed roughly uniform sequencing depth across donors for presence/absence analyses.

Deletions cut 8 bases from V and 3 bases from J, with 19 bases between. The CDR3 spans 16 residues. Germline V CDR1 and CDR2: SGHTA, FQGTGA. The TCR comes from a girl aged 10 to 17 in good health and CMV-seropositive. V and J are TRBV7-3 and TRBJ2-2; D uncertain. Sequenced input: PBMCs. The CDR3 here is CASGTYPGSDTGELFF. CDR3 DNA: TGTGCCAGCGGCACCTACCCCGGGTCGGACACCGGGGAGCTGTTTTTT.